A selection of T cell receptor beta chains follows, all from one sample in a study of cytomegalovirus exposure and HLA in healthy donors. Profiled with immunoSEQ multiplex PCR; TCRdb holds only in-frame clones, not every one. This table holds over 120,000 clones, around 67% found once. The source material was PBMCs. The receptors shown here come from a man aged 18 to 30 in good health and CMV-seropositive. Each CDR3 is given with its conserved first and last residue. Fields, in order: V gene, D gene, J gene, clone size, CDR3 protein, CDR3 DNA. D genes are given only for firm matches. Clone size is given for some rows only: seen once, a few or many times, or a class if the clone is expanded.

TRBV7-9	-	TRBJ1-1	-	CASSQIRTEAFF	TGTGCCAGCAGTCAAATCCGGACTGAAGCTTTCTTT
TRBV4-1	TRBD1	TRBJ1-2	-	CASSQGSGTGKVGYTF	TGCGCCAGCAGCCAAGGGTCCGGGACAGGGAAAGTCGGCTACACCTTC
TRBV19	TRBD1	TRBJ2-2	-	CASSMTGITGELFF	TGTGCCAGTAGTATGACAGGGATCACCGGGGAGCTGTTTTTT
TRBV29-1	TRBD1	TRBJ2-7	-	CSVDGTATYEQYF	TGCAGCGTTGATGGGACAGCTACCTACGAGCAGTACTTC
TRBV7-2	-	TRBJ2-7	-	CASSLKQGYEQYF	TGTGCCAGCAGCCTTAAACAGGGTTACGAGCAGTACTTC
TRBV13	-	TRBJ2-6	-	CASSFRAGANVLTF	TGTGCCAGCAGCTTTAGAGCTGGGGCCAACGTCCTGACTTTC
TRBV27	TRBD1	TRBJ1-1	-	CASSSPFRDRGLGTEAFF	TGTGCCAGCAGTTCCCCCTTCCGGGACAGGGGGCTGGGTACTGAAGCTTTCTTT
TRBV6-5	-	TRBJ2-1	-	CASSRAYNEQFF	TGTGCCAGCAGTCGTGCCTACAATGAGCAGTTCTTC
TRBV2	-	TRBJ1-2	-	CASSGGGASRACTF	TGTGCCAGCAGTGGGGGGGGAGCCTCCCGGGCTTGCACCTTC
TRBV4-2	TRBD2	TRBJ2-3	-	CASSQDHSGTTDTQYF	TGTGCCAGCAGCCAAGATCATAGCGGGACCACAGATACGCAGTATTTT
TRBV20-1	-	TRBJ2-7	-	CSARAAGEQYF	TGCAGTGCTAGAGCTGCCGGGGAGCAGTACTTC
TRBV7-9	-	TRBJ2-7	-	CASSPPGFYEQYF	TGTGCCAGCAGCCCCCCCGGGTTCTACGAGCAGTACTTC
TRBV7-9	TRBD1	TRBJ1-5	few	CASSSAGTGNNQPQHF	TGTGCCAGCAGCTCAGCGGGGACAGGGAACAATCAGCCCCAGCATTTT
TRBV10-3	TRBD1	TRBJ2-5	-	CATQTGANQETQYF	TGTGCCACTCAAACAGGGGCGAATCAAGAGACCCAGTACTTC
TRBV6-5	-	TRBJ1-4	few	CASSYREDEKLFF	TGTGCCAGCAGTTACCGAGAGGATGAAAAACTGTTTTTT
TRBV7-8	TRBD2	TRBJ2-1	-	CASSRKGTSSYNEQFF	TGTGCCAGCAGCCGCAAAGGGACTAGCAGCTACAATGAGCAGTTCTTC
TRBV6-5	-	TRBJ1-3	-	CASRPLGSSGNTIYF	TGTGCCAGCAGACCACTCGGGAGCTCTGGAAACACCATATATTTT
TRBV4-1	-	TRBJ2-1	-	CASSQKLSSYNEQFF	TGCGCCAGCAGCCAAAAATTGAGCTCCTACAATGAGCAGTTCTTC
TRBV28	-	TRBJ1-2	-	CASSAASPSGGYTF	TGTGCCAGCAGTGCCGCTTCTCCTTCAGGCGGCTACACCTTC
TRBV7-9	-	TRBJ1-2	-	CASSLRQGEDGYTF	TGTGCCAGCAGTCTTCGGCAGGGCGAGGATGGCTACACCTTC
TRBV5-1	-	TRBJ2-7	-	CASSSAVGGVSEQYF	TGCGCCAGCAGCTCGGCCGTTGGAGGGGTGTCCGAGCAGTACTTC
TRBV19	TRBD1	TRBJ1-2	-	CASSSGTGNYGYTF	TGTGCCAGTAGTTCAGGGACAGGGAACTATGGCTACACCTTC
TRBV28	-	TRBJ2-7	-	CASRKNYLDYEQYF	TGTGCCAGCAGGAAGAATTACTTAGACTACGAGCAGTACTTC
TRBV5-4	TRBD1	TRBJ1-2	-	CASSLAGQGSGYTF	TGTGCCAGCAGCTTGGCCGGACAGGGAAGTGGCTACACCTTC
TRBV18	-	TRBJ2-3	few	CASSRSTDTQYF	TGTGCCAGCTCCCGGAGCACAGATACGCAGTATTTT
TRBV7-9	-	TRBJ2-5	-	CASSPSGEETQYF	TGTGCCAGCAGCCCCTCCGGTGAGGAGACCCAGTACTTC
TRBV5-1	TRBD2	TRBJ2-7	-	CASSFNQASGEQYF	TGCGCCAGCAGCTTTAATCAGGCTAGCGGCGAGCAGTACTTC
TRBV7-9	-	TRBJ1-1	-	CASSSRTLGTEAFF	TGTGCCAGCAGCTCCCGGACATTGGGAACTGAAGCTTTCTTT
TRBV7-8	-	TRBJ1-2	-	CASSFIDRGAGYGYTF	TGTGCCAGCAGCTTTATTGATAGGGGCGCAGGCTATGGCTACACCTTC
TRBV7-2	-	TRBJ1-5	-	CASRIGGSGQPQHF	TGTGCCAGCCGTATAGGGGGTTCGGGTCAGCCCCAGCATTTT
TRBV5-4	TRBD1	TRBJ1-2	few	CASSPTGVDGYTF	TGTGCCAGCAGCCCTACAGGGGTTGATGGCTACACCTTC
TRBV27	TRBD1	TRBJ2-7	-	CASRPRQGAYEQYF	TGTGCCAGCAGGCCGAGGCAGGGGGCCTACGAGCAGTACTTC
TRBV18	TRBD1	TRBJ2-7	-	CASSPWDRASYEQYF	TGTGCCAGCTCACCGTGGGACAGGGCCAGCTACGAGCAGTACTTC
TRBV28	TRBD2	TRBJ2-1	-	CASSRYFRLAGKVVHEQFF	TGTGCCAGCAGCCGATATTTTAGACTAGCGGGCAAAGTTGTACATGAGCAGTTCTTC
TRBV9	TRBD2	TRBJ2-1	few	CASSAGLAGSLSYNEQFF	TGTGCCAGCAGCGCGGGACTAGCGGGGTCTCTCTCCTACAATGAGCAGTTCTTC
TRBV6-6	-	TRBJ2-3	-	CASSYSDRTDTQYF	TGTGCCAGCAGTTACTCTGACAGAACAGATACGCAGTATTTT
TRBV9	-	TRBJ2-2	-	CASSNAPGANTGELFF	TGTGCCAGCAGCAACGCCCCAGGGGCAAACACCGGGGAGCTGTTTTTT
TRBV7-9	TRBD1	TRBJ2-2	-	CASSLLGQENTGELFF	TGTGCCAGCAGCCTACTCGGACAGGAGAACACCGGGGAGCTGTTTTTT
TRBV4-3	TRBD1	TRBJ2-7	-	CASSQDRGSYEQYF	TGCGCCAGCAGCCAAGACAGGGGGTCCTACGAGCAGTACTTC
TRBV6-6	TRBD2	TRBJ2-3	few	CASSSLAGGSTDTQYF	TGTGCCAGCAGTTCACTAGCGGGAGGCTCCACAGATACGCAGTATTTT
TRBV6-5	-	TRBJ2-1	-	CASSYFQGGNEQFF	TGTGCCAGCAGTTATTTCCAGGGGGGCAATGAGCAGTTCTTC
TRBV5-1	-	TRBJ2-3	-	CASSLDRSDTQYF	TGCGCCAGCAGCCTCGATCGGTCAGATACGCAGTATTTT
TRBV27	TRBD1	TRBJ2-7	-	CASSQDRGGSYEQYF	TGTGCCAGCAGTCAAGACAGGGGTGGAAGCTACGAGCAGTACTTC
TRBV11-2	-	TRBJ2-7	-	CASSPGLRGEQYF	TGTGCCAGCAGCCCCGGACTACGAGGCGAGCAGTACTTC
TRBV11-3	TRBD2	TRBJ2-1	-	CASSNGGAWNEQFF	TGTGCCAGCAGCAACGGGGGGGCCTGGAATGAGCAGTTCTTC
TRBV19	-	TRBJ1-5	-	CASSIRQGNQPQHF	TGTGCCAGTAGTATCCGACAGGGCAATCAGCCCCAGCATTTT
TRBV2	TRBD1	TRBJ2-1	-	CASTSTGVVDEQFF	TGTGCCAGCACTTCCACAGGGGTTGTGGATGAGCAGTTCTTC
TRBV27	-	TRBJ2-5	-	CASSMRQGRGETQYF	TGTGCCAGCAGTATGCGGCAGGGCCGGGGGGAGACCCAGTACTTC
TRBV29-1	-	TRBJ2-7	-	CSVAPSAYEQYF	TGCAGCGTTGCCCCCAGCGCCTACGAGCAGTACTTC
TRBV11-3	TRBD1	TRBJ2-2	few	CASSDYRGVGNTGELFF	TGTGCCAGCAGCGACTACAGGGGAGTGGGAAACACCGGGGAGCTGTTTTTT
TRBV28	TRBD1	TRBJ1-1	-	CASKDRGVNTEAFF	TGTGCCAGCAAGGACAGGGGAGTGAACACTGAAGCTTTCTTT
TRBV2	-	TRBJ2-5	-	CASSESGRETQYF	TGTGCCAGCAGTGAGTCAGGGCGAGAGACCCAGTACTTC
TRBV4-1	-	TRBJ2-5	-	CASRHPDRTQYF	TGCGCCAGCAGACATCCCGACAGGACCCAGTACTTC
TRBV6-1	TRBD1	TRBJ1-4	-	CASSGWGQSNEKLFF	TGTGCCAGCAGTGGTTGGGGACAGTCTAATGAAAAACTGTTTTTT
TRBV7-3	-	TRBJ1-1	few	CASSIRLGSTEAFF	TGTGCCAGCAGCATCAGGCTGGGCTCCACTGAAGCTTTCTTT
TRBV6-1	TRBD2	TRBJ2-5	-	CASSLGLARGTQYF	TGTGCCAGCAGTCTTGGACTAGCGAGGGGGACCCAGTACTTC
TRBV6-5	-	TRBJ1-5	-	CASSSLSATGNQPQHF	TGTGCCAGCAGTTCCCTAAGTGCGACCGGGAATCAGCCCCAGCATTTT
TRBV5-4	TRBD2	TRBJ2-7	-	CASSFPGTSIYEQYF	TGTGCCAGCAGTTTTCCCGGGACTAGCATCTACGAGCAGTACTTC
TRBV4-3	TRBD2	TRBJ2-1	-	CASSQNGLAGPLSYNEQFF	TGCGCCAGCAGCCAAAACGGACTAGCGGGACCCCTATCCTACAATGAGCAGTTCTTC